The 24 T cell receptor beta chains listed next were all sequenced from one sample in a study of CD8+ T cells in alopecia areata. Once RNA had been extracted, it was reverse transcribed into cDNA to act as the sequencing template. Data came from immunoSEQ multiplex PCR; TCRdb stores just in-frame clones and leaves some out. Of 110,000 or so clones in the sample, approximately 60% were seen once. The sequenced sample was CD4+ T cells sorted from blood. These receptors all come from a human donor in good health.

This clone was counted between two and nine times. The chain has TRBV29-1 and TRBJ1-1; D unresolved. Per the germline V gene, CDR1 is SQVTM and CDR2 is ANQGSEA. Trimming shortened V by 4 bases and J by 5 bases, and 14 bases separated the two germline ends. CDR3 length: 13 amino acids. Here the CDR3 reads CSVVIGVSTEAFF. The CDR3 nucleotides read TGCAGCGTTGTTATCGGGGTGTCGACTGAAGCTTTCTTT.

The CDR3, as DNA: TGTGCCAGCAGCGCGCCTCAAGAGACCCAGTACTTC. Its translation is CASSAPQETQYF. This chain links TRBV6-6 with TRBJ2-5, with D unclear. The CDR3 sequence is 12 residues long. Per germline, CDR1 MNHNY and CDR2 SVGAGI (reference sequence). V was shortened by 6 bases and J by 2 bases, with 7 bases between the two germline ends.

The chain carries TRBV7-9 and TRBJ1-1; 8 bases fit TRBD1. The length of the CDR3 is 15 residues. V was clipped by 5 bases and J by 2 bases; unmatched bases: 7. Germline values: CDR1 SEHNR, CDR2 FQNEAQ (reference sequence). CDR3 loop: CASSLNRGINTEAFF. The CDR3 DNA reads as TGTGCCAGCAGCCTCAACAGGGGGATCAACACTGAAGCTTTCTTT.

In its sample, this clone was seen a few times. This chain connects TRBV29-1 to TRBJ2-5; perhaps D is TRBD1 or TRBD2 (5 bases each). Trimming cost V 7 bases and J 0 bases, with 12 bases left between them. Germline-derived CDR1 and CDR2 are SQVTM and ANQGSEA. CDR3 size: 13 residues. For the CDR3, the DNA is TGCAGCGCGGGGACCCTGTACCAAGAGACCCAGTACTTC. Its translation: CSAGTLYQETQYF.

The V and J genes are TRBV27 and TRBJ2-5, with 8 nucleotides matching TRBD1. The CDR3 consists of 14 residues. V gave up 3 bases and J gave up 1 base; unmatched junction bases: 1. Germline-derived CDR1 and CDR2 are MNHEY and SMNVEV (reference sequence). CDR3 protein: CASSLGQAQETQYF. CDR3 nucleotides: TGTGCCAGCAGTTTGGGACAGGCCCAAGAGACCCAGTACTTC.

The chain links TRBV29-1 to TRBJ2-7; D is unclear. CDR1 and CDR2 (germline): SQVTM, ANQGSEA. This CDR3 is built from 11 residues. Trimming removed 3 bases at V and 1 base at J, with 4 bases between. The CDR3 reads CSVEKSYEQYF. The CDR3 bases are TGCAGCGTTGAGAAGTCCTACGAGCAGTACTTC.

The chain recombines TRBV29-1 with TRBJ1-1; unclear D gene. The CDR3 consists of 13 residues. The ends were cut back, 2 bases at V and 1 base at J, with 8 bases in the middle. Germline assignment: CDR1 SQVTM and CDR2 ANQGSEA. The CDR3 DNA sequence: TGCAGCGTTGAACTGACCGAGAACACTGAAGCTTTCTTT. It encodes CSVELTENTEAFF.

This clone occurred a few times. The V and J genes are TRBV9 and TRBJ2-7, with TRBD1 matching 9 bases. The CDR3 contains 14 residues. Unmatched junction bases numbered 5, after V lost 4 bases and J lost 3 bases. Germline CDR1 SGDLS, CDR2 YYNGEE. This CDR3 is CASSPKTGGYEQYF. CDR3 in DNA: TGTGCCAGCAGCCCAAAGACAGGGGGCTACGAGCAGTACTTC.

The chain employs TRBV4-1 and TRBJ1-3, with TRBD1 matching 7 bases. V lost 1 base, J lost 2 bases, and 5 bases stayed unmatched. The CDR3 is 16 amino acids. CDR1 is MGHRA and CDR2 is YSYEKL in the germline V gene. CDR3: CASSQVSGTAGNTIYF. Here the CDR3 DNA reads TGCGCCAGCAGCCAAGTATCGGGGACAGCTGGAAACACCATATATTTT.

The V gene is TRBV18, the J gene TRBJ1-5, with D unclear. This CDR3 region has 15 residues. CDR1 and CDR2 (germline): KGHSH, LQKENI. The V gene lost 3 bases and the J gene lost 0 bases, with 9 bases spanning the gap. The CDR3 reads CASSPSSYSNQPQHF. As DNA, the CDR3 is TGTGCCAGCTCACCGAGCAGTTATAGCAATCAGCCCCAGCATTTT.

In DNA, the CDR3 is TGTGCCAGCAGCGTGGACCCGAGGGATGAGCAGTTCTTC. This encodes CASSVDPRDEQFF. The chain recombines TRBV7-2 with TRBJ2-1; TRBD2 might be the D (5 bases). The CDR3 consists of 13 residues. With 5 bases removed from V and 8 bases from J, the gap between germline ends came to 13 bases. CDR1 is SGHTA, CDR2 FQGNSA, per germline.

This clone has a single count. The J gene is TRBJ2-1, the V gene TRBV5-6; 14 bases map to TRBD2. The CDR3 runs 13 residues. Germline CDR1 is SGHDT and CDR2 is YYEEEE. Trimming took 0 bases from V and 15 from J; bases not matched to a gene: 2. The CDR3: CASSLGTSGGTFF. CDR3 DNA sequence: TGTGCCAGCAGCTTGGGGACTAGCGGGGGGACGTTCTTC.

The chain recombines TRBV7-2 with TRBJ1-2; TRBD1 matches 11 bases. CDR3 size: 14 residues. CDR1 is SGHTA and CDR2 is FQGNSA in the germline V gene. The J segment lost 4 bases and the V segment lost 5 bases, leaving 3 bases of the junction unmatched. CDR3 in DNA: TGTGCCAGCAGCGGACAGGGGGCAATCTATGGCTACACCTTC. Translation: CASSGQGAIYGYTF.

The sample holds one count of this clone. CDR3 bases: TGTGCCAGCAGCTTCCCCTCCGGACGCTCCCGCGAGCAGTACTTC. Protein product: CASSFPSGRSREQYF. The chain joins TRBV7-2 to TRBJ2-7; unclear D gene. Germline V gives CDR1 SGHTA, CDR2 FQGNSA. V was pared by 3 bases and J by 6 bases, with 18 bases between. The CDR3 extends over 15 amino acids.

This clone has a handful of counts. The V and J genes are TRBV4-1 and TRBJ1-1; TRBD1 matches at 12 bases. V was pared by 4 bases and J by 5 bases, with 2 bases of the junction left unmatched. Per the germline V gene, CDR1 is MGHRA and CDR2 is YSYEKL. This CDR3 is 14 amino acids long. The CDR3 DNA follows: TGCGCCAGCAGCCGGGACAGGGGGCAGACTGAAGCTTTCTTT. Its protein product is CASSRDRGQTEAFF.

The rearrangement joins TRBV30 to TRBJ2-3; D may be TRBD2 (6 bases). Germline V lookup: CDR1 GTSNPN, CDR2 SVGIG (reference sequence). Trimming took 0 bases from V and 2 from J, leaving 9 bases between them. The CDR3 loop spans 14 amino acids. CDR3 nucleotides: TGTGCCTGGAGTGTTGGGACTGTCACAGATACGCAGTATTTT. Residues: CAWSVGTVTDTQYF.

This chain uses TRBV30 with TRBJ2-5; D uncertain. The CDR3 has 12 amino acids. Germline V gives CDR1 GTSNPN, CDR2 SVGIG (reference sequence). The V end lost 0 bases, the J end lost 4 bases, and 6 bases lay between the germline ends. CDR3 region: CAWSVSGETQYF. CDR3 coding DNA: TGTGCCTGGAGTGTCTCGGGAGAGACCCAGTACTTC. Full variable domain (remainder filled in from reference TRBV30 and TRBJ2-5): SQTIHQWPATLVQPVGSPLSLECTVEGTSNPNLYWYRQAAGRGLQLLFYSVGIGQISSEVPQNLSASRPQDRQFILSSKKLLLSDSGFYLCAWSVSGETQYFGPGTRLLVL.

V is TRBV9 and J is TRBJ2-3; D is possibly TRBD1 (6 bases). V lost 1 base to trimming and J lost 2 bases, with 8 bases between them. In germline, CDR1 is SGDLS, CDR2 YYNGEE. There are 14 residues in the CDR3. DNA for the CDR3: TGTGCCAGCAGCGTAAGGGGGAACACAGATACGCAGTATTTT. Translating gives CASSVRGNTDTQYF.

The chain joins TRBV2 to TRBJ1-3, with D perhaps TRBD1 (5 bases). Germline values: CDR1 SNHLY, CDR2 FYNNEI. V lost 4 bases, J lost 4 bases, and 14 bases lay in between. The CDR3 length is 15 residues. CDR3: CASSGLVGRGNTIYF. Here the CDR3 DNA reads TGTGCCAGCAGTGGCCTTGTGGGGCGGGGAAACACCATATATTTT. Full variable domain (outside the CDR3, taken from reference TRBV2 and TRBJ1-3): EPEVTQTPSHQVTQMGQEVILRCVPISNHLYFYWYRQILGQKVEFLVSFYNNEISEKSEIFDDQFSVERPDGSNFTLKIRSTKLEDSAMYFCASSGLVGRGNTIYFGEGSWLTVV.

This clone occurred a few times. The genes are TRBV30 and TRBJ1-2; TRBD1 aligns across 11 bases. Germline lookup yields CDR1 GTSNPN and CDR2 SVGIG (reference sequence). The CDR3 is made up of 15 amino acids. Trimming took 2 bases from V and 6 from J; bases not matched to a gene: 8. The CDR3 DNA reads as TGTGCCTGGAGTCTCGGACAGGGGGCGAGGAATGGCTACACCTTC. Translated, it gives CAWSLGQGARNGYTF. Looking up the rest from reference TRBV30 and TRBJ1-2 gives the full variable domain: SQTIHQWPATLVQPVGSPLSLECTVEGTSNPNLYWYRQAAGRGLQLLFYSVGIGQISSEVPQNLSASRPQDRQFILSSKKLLLSDSGFYLCAWSLGQGARNGYTFGSGTRLTVV.

This chain joins TRBV25-1 and TRBJ1-1; 10 bases line up with TRBD1. V was clipped by 2 bases and J by 4 bases; unmatched bases: 10. This CDR3 region has 17 residues. Germline V lookup: CDR1 MGHDK, CDR2 SYGVNS. CDR3: CASSERTGGPQGTEAFF. The CDR3 bases are TGTGCCAGCAGTGAAAGGACAGGGGGGCCCCAAGGCACTGAAGCTTTCTTT.

V is TRBV15 and J is TRBJ2-5, with D uncertain. CDR1 LNHNV and CDR2 YYDKDF come from the germline V gene (reference sequence). The CDR3 length is 12 residues. V gave up 0 bases and J gave up 7 bases, with 6 bases separating them. The CDR3 sequence: CATSRDVGTQYF. The CDR3 DNA is TGTGCCACCAGCAGAGATGTCGGGACCCAGTACTTC. Complete variable domain (other parts from reference TRBV15 and TRBJ2-5): DAMVIQNPRYQVTQFGKPVTLSCSQTLNHNVMYWYQQKSSQAPKLLFHYYDKDFNNEADTPDNFQSRRPNTSFCFLDIRSPGLGDTAMYLCATSRDVGTQYFGPGTRLLVL.

This clone occurred a few times. This sequence joins TRBV6-1 and TRBJ1-1, with D possibly TRBD1 on 5 matching bases. The V gene's germline CDR1 is MNHNS and CDR2 SASEGT. The length of the CDR3 is 14 residues. V lost 5 bases and J 5 bases, leaving 15 bases between the germline ends. The DNA for the CDR3 is TGTGCCAGCAGTTTCCAGGGTTCGGGTACTGAAGCTTTCTTT. Translated, it gives CASSFQGSGTEAFF.

Only one count was recorded for this clone. J is TRBJ1-4 and V is TRBV11-2; 9 nucleotides agree with TRBD1. The CDR3 is 15 residues long. Germline-derived CDR1 and CDR2 are SGHAT and FQNNGV. With V trimmed by 5 bases and J by 8 bases, 9 bases remained unmatched. The CDR3 region is CASSLRDRVGEKLFF. The CDR3 DNA follows: TGTGCCAGCAGCCTTCGGGACAGGGTAGGCGAAAAACTGTTTTTT.